Reported below is one T cell receptor beta chain. There is no known antigen for this receptor. The library was obtained by 5' RACE. The input for every TCR library was approximately 3,500 ng of total RNA. For each sample, cDNA was synthesized in eight separate reactions using SMARTScribe reverse transcriptase. During cDNA synthesis, template switching introduced unique molecular identifiers that contained a 6-nucleotide sample barcode. Amplification of TCRalpha and TCRbeta cDNA involved two nested PCRs of approximately 16 and 10 cycles, and each PCR was followed by bead purification. Before amplification, cDNA was treated with uracil DNA-glycosylase and purified using the QIAquick PCR purification kit. In the second PCR, Illumina TruSeq-compatible adapters and sample-specific barcodes were added. Library quality and concentration were assessed using TapeStation and Qubit, and roughly 5 ng of each library was pooled. The pooled libraries were sequenced with 2 x 100 bp reads and custom sequencing primers on an Illumina HiSeq2500 single-index Rapid Run. The original pipeline was this. MiGEC version 1.2.6 was used for UMI-based consensus assembly to correct PCR and sequencing errors. MiXCR version 2.1.1 handled V(D)J alignment, clonotype assembly and CDR3 extraction. To normalise gene usage, clonotype sharing and MAIT/NKT TCR abundance, the top 1000, 10 000 and 20 000 clonotypes in each sample were analysed. After downsampling to 27 000 UMIs, diversity was calculated as the inverse Simpson index using the vegan R package. Paired Mann-Whitney U tests were applied to discordant twin pairs, with Benjamini-Hochberg correction for multiple testing. TCRdb reprocessed the reads and lists each CDR3 protein sequence as a single entry, with no DNA. The V and J calls and clone size come from TCRdb's table, not from the authors' own analysis. The table for this sample lists 300,000 to 450,000 distinct CDR3 sequences. The ten largest clones take up just over 2.5% of the sample.

From each donor, an approximately 2.5 ml peripheral blood sample was drawn into PAXgene tubes and stored at -80 degrees C. Total RNA was isolated from whole blood with the PAXgene blood miRNA kit on an automated QIAcube, without T cell sorting. Peripheral blood from monozygotic twin pairs who were concordant or discordant for inflammatory bowel disease underwent deep TCRalpha and TCRbeta repertoire profiling using unique molecular barcoding. Smoking habits were recorded for all twin pairs, and each individual was classified as a current, former or never smoker. These data come from a study of monozygotic twins with inflammatory bowel disease (dated by TCRdb to about 2019). Turning to the overall study: A total of 28 monozygotic twin pairs were included in the full study, comprising nine German pairs (four IBD-concordant, five IBD-discordant) and 19 IBD-discordant Danish pairs. The search for disease-associated traits relied mainly on comparing IBD patients with their genetically identical healthy co-twins within discordant pairs. Each individual had, on average, about 151 000 unique TCRalpha sequences and 181 000 unique TCRbeta sequences available for analysis.

Summary of the overall study and its limitations: Because patients received different immunosuppressive treatments, the repertoires may have picked up extra background noise and variability between individuals. Compared with healthy twins, IBD patients shared fewer clonotypes with other individuals, and the difference was most pronounced in patients with signs of disease activity. Repertoire similarity did not differ between concordant and discordant twins, which could be due to limited statistical power. TCRbeta repertoire diversity, by inverse Simpson index, was decreased in IBD patients compared with their healthy co-twins. Distinction between different T cell subtypes could not be achieved in the analysis. No single strong signal or clonotype linked to IBD turned up in the results, so the idea that one exists was not supported.

Spanning cysteine to phenylalanine, the CDR3 consists of 13 amino acids. No DNA appears here. From a lookup of the germline V gene, CDR1 and CDR2 are KGHSH and LQKENI. Source material: blood. This TCR was recovered from a human donor with ulcerative colitis or Crohn's disease, or a healthy co-twin of an affected twin (not recorded which). In this chain, TRBV18 is recombined with TRBJ2-2. The CDR3 here reads CASSPRTTGELFF.